The clone carrying this TCR beta chain was counted between two and nine times. The data were taken from a study of spatial heterogeneity in lung cancer. On the study more broadly: Samples were donated by 72 untreated early-stage non-small cell lung cancer patients. Where present, follow-up PBMC were sequenced a median of roughly 25 months after resection. The library had UMIs, and each TCR and UMI pair averaged more than ten raw reads.

Germline lookup yields CDR1 MNHNS and CDR2 SASEGT. The germline V and J ends were trimmed by 8 bases and 0 bases, with 10 bases remaining between them. The CDR3 spans 14 residues. The sample's time point: blood at routine non-recurrence follow-up after resection. Material for sequencing was whole RNA from tumor, nontumor lung or frozen PBMC, left unsorted. TCRdb called the 5' RACE reads again in MiXCR, with one record for every CDR3 protein. The repertoire holds around 110,000 distinct CDR3 sequences, with 9% to 15% as singletons. The sequence was obtained from a male donor with early-stage non-small cell lung cancer. Source: PBMCs, taken at follow-up. The rearrangement joins TRBV6-1 to TRBJ1-4, with D unclear. CDR3 residues: CASGVGSTNEKLFF. CDR3 coding DNA: TGTGCCAGCGGAGTCGGCTCAACTAATGAAAAACTGTTTTTT.